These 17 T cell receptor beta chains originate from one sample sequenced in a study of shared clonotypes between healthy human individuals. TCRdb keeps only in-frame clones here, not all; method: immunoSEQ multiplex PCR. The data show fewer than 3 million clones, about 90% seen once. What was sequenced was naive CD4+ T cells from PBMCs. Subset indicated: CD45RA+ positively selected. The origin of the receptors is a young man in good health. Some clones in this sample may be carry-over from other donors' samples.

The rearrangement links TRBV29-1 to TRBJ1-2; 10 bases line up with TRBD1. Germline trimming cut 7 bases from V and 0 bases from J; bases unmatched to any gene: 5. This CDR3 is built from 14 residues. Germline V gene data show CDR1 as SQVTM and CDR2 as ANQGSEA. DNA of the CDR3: TGCAGCGGCCGGGACAGGGGACCTAACTATGGCTACACCTTC. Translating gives CSGRDRGPNYGYTF.

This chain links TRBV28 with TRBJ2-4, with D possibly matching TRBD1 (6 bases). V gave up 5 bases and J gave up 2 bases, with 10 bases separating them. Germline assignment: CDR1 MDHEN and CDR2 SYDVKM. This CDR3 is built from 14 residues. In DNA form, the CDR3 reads TGTGCCAGCAGTGTCGGACAGACCAAAAACATTCAGTACTTC. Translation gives CASSVGQTKNIQYF.

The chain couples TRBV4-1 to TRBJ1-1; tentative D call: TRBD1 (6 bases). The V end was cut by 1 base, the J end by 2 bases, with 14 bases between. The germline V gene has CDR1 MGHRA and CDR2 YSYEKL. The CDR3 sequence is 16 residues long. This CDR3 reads CASSQAPGRGNTEAFF. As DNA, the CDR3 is TGCGCCAGCAGCCAAGCCCCTGGCAGGGGAAACACTGAAGCTTTCTTT.

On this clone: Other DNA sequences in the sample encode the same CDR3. The CDR3 region has the DNA TGTGCCAGCAGGGGGACAGCGAACACCGGGGAGCTGTTTTTT. Its protein is CASRGTANTGELFF. The chain has TRBV6-5 and TRBJ2-2, with 7 nucleotides matching TRBD1. The germline CDR1 and CDR2 sequences are MNHEY and SVGAGI. There are 14 residues in the CDR3. V was clipped by 6 bases and J by 0 bases; unmatched bases: 1.

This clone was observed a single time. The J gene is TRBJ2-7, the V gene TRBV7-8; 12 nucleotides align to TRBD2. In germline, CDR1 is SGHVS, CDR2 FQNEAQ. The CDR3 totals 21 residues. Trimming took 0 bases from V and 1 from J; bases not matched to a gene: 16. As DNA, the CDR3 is TGTGCCAGCAGCTTAGCCCGGATCCCGAGGACTAGCGGGATTCTATCCTACGAGCAGTACTTC. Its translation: CASSLARIPRTSGILSYEQYF.

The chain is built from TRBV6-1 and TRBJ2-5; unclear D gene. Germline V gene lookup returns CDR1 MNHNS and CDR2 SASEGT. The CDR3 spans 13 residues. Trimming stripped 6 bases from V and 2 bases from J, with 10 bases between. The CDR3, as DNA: TGTGCCAGCAGGGACGGGCCTCAAGAGACCCAGTACTTC. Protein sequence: CASRDGPQETQYF.

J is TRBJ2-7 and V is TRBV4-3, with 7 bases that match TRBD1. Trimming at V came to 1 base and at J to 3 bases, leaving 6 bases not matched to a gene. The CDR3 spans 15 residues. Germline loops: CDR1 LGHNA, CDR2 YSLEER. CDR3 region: CASSQAQGPVYEQYF. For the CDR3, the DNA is TGCGCCAGCAGCCAAGCACAGGGGCCTGTCTACGAGCAGTACTTC.

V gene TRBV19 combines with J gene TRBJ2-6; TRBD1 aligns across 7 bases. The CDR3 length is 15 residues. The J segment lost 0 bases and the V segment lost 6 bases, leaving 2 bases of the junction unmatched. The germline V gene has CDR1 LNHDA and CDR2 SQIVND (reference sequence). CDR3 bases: TGTGCCAGTAGACAGGGGCGCTCTGGGGCCAACGTCCTGACTTTC. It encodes CASRQGRSGANVLTF.

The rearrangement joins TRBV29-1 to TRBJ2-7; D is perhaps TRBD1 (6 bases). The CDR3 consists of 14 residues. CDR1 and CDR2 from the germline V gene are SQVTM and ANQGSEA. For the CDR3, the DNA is TGCAGTTATAGGGCGTGGGGGCCAGGGGCCGAGCAGTACTTC. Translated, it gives CSYRAWGPGAEQYF.

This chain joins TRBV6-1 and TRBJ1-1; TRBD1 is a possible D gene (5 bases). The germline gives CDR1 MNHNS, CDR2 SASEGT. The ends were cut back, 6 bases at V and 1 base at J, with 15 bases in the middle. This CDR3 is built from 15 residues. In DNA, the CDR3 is TGTGCCAGCAGCCGAACGGCCACAGGGAACACTGAAGCTTTCTTT. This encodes CASSRTATGNTEAFF.

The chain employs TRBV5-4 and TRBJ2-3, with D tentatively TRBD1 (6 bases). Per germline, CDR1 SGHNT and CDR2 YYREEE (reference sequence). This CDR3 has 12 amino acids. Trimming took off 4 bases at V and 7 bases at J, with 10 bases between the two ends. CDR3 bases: TGTGCCAGCAGCGAGGGACAATATACGCAGTATTTT. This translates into CASSEGQYTQYF.

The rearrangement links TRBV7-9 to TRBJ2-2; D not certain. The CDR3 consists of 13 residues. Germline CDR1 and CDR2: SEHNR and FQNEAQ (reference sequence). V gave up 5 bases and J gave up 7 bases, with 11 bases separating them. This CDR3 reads CASSNHRNGELFF. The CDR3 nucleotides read TGTGCCAGCAGCAATCACCGCAACGGGGAGCTGTTTTTT.

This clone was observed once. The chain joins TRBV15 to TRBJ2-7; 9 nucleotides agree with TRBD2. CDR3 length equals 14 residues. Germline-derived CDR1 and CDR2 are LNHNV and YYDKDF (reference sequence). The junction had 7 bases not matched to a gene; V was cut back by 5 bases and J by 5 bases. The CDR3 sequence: CATSVVAGVNEQYF. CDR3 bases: TGTGCCACCAGCGTAGTAGCGGGAGTCAACGAGCAGTACTTC.

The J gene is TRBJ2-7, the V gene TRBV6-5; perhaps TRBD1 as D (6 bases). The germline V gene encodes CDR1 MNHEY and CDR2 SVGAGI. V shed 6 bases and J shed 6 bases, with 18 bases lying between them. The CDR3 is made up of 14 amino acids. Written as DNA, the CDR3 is TGTGCCAGCAGAAGAACCCAGACAGGTCCCGAGCAGTACTTC. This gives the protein CASRRTQTGPEQYF.

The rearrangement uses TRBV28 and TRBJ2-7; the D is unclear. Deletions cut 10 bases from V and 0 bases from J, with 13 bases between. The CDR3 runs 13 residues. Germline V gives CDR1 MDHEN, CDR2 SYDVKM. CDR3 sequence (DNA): TGTGCCACATCAGTAGGTCACTCCTACGAGCAGTACTTC. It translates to CATSVGHSYEQYF.

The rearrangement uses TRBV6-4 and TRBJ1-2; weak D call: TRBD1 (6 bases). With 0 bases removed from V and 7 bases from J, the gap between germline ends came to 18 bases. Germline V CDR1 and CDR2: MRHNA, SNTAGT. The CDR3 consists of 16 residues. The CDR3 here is CASSDSYGGAPRGYTF. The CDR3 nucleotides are TGTGCCAGCAGTGACTCTTACGGGGGGGCGCCCCGTGGCTACACCTTC.

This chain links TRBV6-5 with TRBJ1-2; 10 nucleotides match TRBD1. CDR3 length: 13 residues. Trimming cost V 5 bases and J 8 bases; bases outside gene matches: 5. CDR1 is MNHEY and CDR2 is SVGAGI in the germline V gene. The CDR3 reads CASSRDRGRGYTF. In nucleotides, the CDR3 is TGTGCCAGCAGTCGCGACAGGGGGCGAGGCTACACCTTC.